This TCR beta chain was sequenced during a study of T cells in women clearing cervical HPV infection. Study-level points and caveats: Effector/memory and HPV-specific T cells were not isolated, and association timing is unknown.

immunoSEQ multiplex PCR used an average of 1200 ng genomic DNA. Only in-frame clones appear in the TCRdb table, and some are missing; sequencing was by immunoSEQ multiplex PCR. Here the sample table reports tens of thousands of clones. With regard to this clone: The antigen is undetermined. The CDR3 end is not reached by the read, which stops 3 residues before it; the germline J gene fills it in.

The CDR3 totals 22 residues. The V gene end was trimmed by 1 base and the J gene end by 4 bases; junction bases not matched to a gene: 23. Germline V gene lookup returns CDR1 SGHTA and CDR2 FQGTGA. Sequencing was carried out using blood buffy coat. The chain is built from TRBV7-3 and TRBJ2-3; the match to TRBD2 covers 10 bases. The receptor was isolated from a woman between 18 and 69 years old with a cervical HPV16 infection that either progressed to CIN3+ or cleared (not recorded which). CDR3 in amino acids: CASSLSQRGGLITVGSADTQYF. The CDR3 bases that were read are TGTGCCAGCAGCTTAAGCCAGCGGGGGGGCTTAATCACGGTTGGCTCCGCAGATACG. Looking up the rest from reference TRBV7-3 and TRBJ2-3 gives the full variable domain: GAGVSQTPSNKVTEKGKYVELRCDPISGHTALYWYRQSLGQGPEFLIYFQGTGAADDSGLPNDRFFAVRPEGSVSTLKIQRTERGDSAVYLCASSLSQRGGLITVGSADTQYFGPGTRLTVL.